The 8 T cell receptor beta chains listed next were all sequenced from one sample in a study of T-cell memory formation after mild COVID-19 (dated by TCRdb to about 2021). Receptors were amplified or captured by 5' RACE. For sequencing, an Illumina NovaSeq 6000 was employed. Starting from the raw public reads, TCRdb applied fastp trimming at Q25, assembled clones with MiXCR and retained in-frame beta chains. Entries that share a CDR3 protein sequence are merged under the most common genes and DNA. The sample has more than 350,000 distinct CDR3 sequences on record, roughly 15% of them singletons. The ten largest clones take up 20% to 25% of the sample. Sequencing was performed on PBMCs or a T cell subset sorted from them (not recorded which). These receptor sequences come from a man younger than 30 who had mild COVID-19 (a few samples of this study predate the infection). The sample titles of this study are shuffled in the database, so cell type and time point are left out; the donor was told from shared clones.

This clonotype was detected only a few times. The V gene is TRBV20-1, the J gene TRBJ1-5; 9 nucleotides agree with TRBD1. The CDR3 extends over 13 amino acids. V dropped 7 bases and J dropped 5; count of bases not matched to a gene: 6. The germline CDR1 and CDR2 sequences are DFQATT and SNEGSKA (reference sequence). The CDR3 loop is CSGARTGDQPQHF. Written as DNA, the CDR3 is TGCAGTGGGGCAAGGACAGGGGATCAGCCCCAGCATTTT.

The chain recombines TRBV7-2 with TRBJ1-2; D may be TRBD1 (5 bases). This CDR3 comprises 15 residues. Trimming took off 0 bases at V and 4 bases at J, with 12 bases between the two ends. Germline values: CDR1 SGHTA, CDR2 FQGNSA. CDR3 protein: CASSLASLGAYGYTF. DNA for the CDR3: TGTGCCAGCAGCTTAGCGTCTCTTGGGGCCTATGGCTACACCTTC.

The chain couples TRBV7-9 to TRBJ1-1; no reliable D call. The CDR3 is made up of 13 amino acids. The germline V gene has CDR1 SEHNR and CDR2 FQNEAQ (reference sequence). V was shortened by 6 bases and J by 11 bases, with 19 bases between the two germline ends. CDR3 DNA sequence: TGTGCCAGCAGTCCCTCGGGAGGGTTTGAGGCTTTCTTT. Translating gives CASSPSGGFEAFF.

This chain uses TRBV15 with TRBJ2-1; 8 bases are shared with TRBD2. The CDR3 sequence is 15 residues long. Germline CDR1 and CDR2: LNHNV and YYDKDF (reference sequence). The V gene end was trimmed by 0 bases and the J gene end by 9 bases; junction bases not matched to a gene: 7. The DNA for the CDR3 is TGTGCCACCAGCAGAGAAAGCGGGGGTTGGAGTGAGCAGTTCTTC. The encoded protein is CATSRESGGWSEQFF.

This clonotype was counted only a few times. The V call is TRBV21-1, the J call TRBJ2-7. TRBV21-1 is described as a pseudogene. The CDR3 contains 14 residues. The DNA for the CDR3 is TGTGCCAGCAGCACAGCGGACTCGTCCTACGAGCAGTACGTC. Translation: CASSTADSSYEQYV.

This clonotype was recorded at least ten times. This rearrangement joins TRBV7-9 to TRBJ2-7; 8 nucleotides match TRBD1. Germline V gene sequence: CDR1 SEHNR, CDR2 FQNEAQ (reference sequence). The length of the CDR3 is 12 residues. The ends lost 3 bases at V and 6 bases at J; junction bases unmatched: 1. CDR3 protein: CASSFGTGEQYV. CDR3 sequence (DNA): TGTGCCAGCAGCTTCGGGACAGGCGAGCAGTACGTC.

This clonotype occurred a few times. The chain recombines TRBV6-1 with TRBJ1-5; no reliable D call. Germline-derived CDR1 and CDR2 are MNHNS and SASEGT. Trimming cost V 1 base and J 4 bases, with 5 bases left between them. This CDR3 is 13 amino acids long. The CDR3 bases are TGTGCCAGCAGTGAAGTGGGAAATCAGCCCCAGCATTTT. Residues: CASSEVGNQPQHF.

The table lists this clonotype with many counts. The V and J genes are TRBV7-2 and TRBJ1-6, with D tentatively TRBD1 (6 bases). CDR1 and CDR2 (germline): SGHTA, FQGNSA. The V gene lost 3 bases and the J gene lost 11 bases, with 11 bases spanning the gap. The CDR3 spans 13 residues. The CDR3 spells CASSFRGKAPLHF. In nucleotides, the CDR3 is TGTGCCAGCAGCTTCAGGGGTAAGGCACCCCTCCACTTT.